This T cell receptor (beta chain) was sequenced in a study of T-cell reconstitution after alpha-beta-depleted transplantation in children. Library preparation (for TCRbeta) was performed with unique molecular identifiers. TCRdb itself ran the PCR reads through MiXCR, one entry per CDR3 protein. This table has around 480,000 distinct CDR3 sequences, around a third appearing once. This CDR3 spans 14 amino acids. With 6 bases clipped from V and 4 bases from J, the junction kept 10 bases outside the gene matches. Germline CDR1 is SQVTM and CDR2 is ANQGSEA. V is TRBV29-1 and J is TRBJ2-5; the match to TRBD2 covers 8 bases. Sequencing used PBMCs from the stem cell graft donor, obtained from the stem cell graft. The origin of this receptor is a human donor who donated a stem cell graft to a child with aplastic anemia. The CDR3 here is CSVTAGGSGETQYF. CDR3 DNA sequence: TGCAGCGTAACGGCGGGGGGATCGGGAGAGACCCAGTACTTC.